These T cell receptor beta chains were read from a single sample in a study of T cells in Graves' hyperthyroidism and ophthalmopathy. TCRdb passed the multiplex PCR reads through MiXCR, listing each CDR3 protein once. The sample gives about 210,000 distinct CDR3 sequences, under 20% of which show up once; 50% is in the top ten. Sequenced sample: blood. These receptors were collected from a man aged 45 to 65 with Graves' hyperthyroidism. CDR3s include the opening cysteine and the closing phenylalanine or tryptophan. The D gene is left open where the match is weak. The size entry is marked missing in some rows and otherwise reads once, few, many or a size class.

TGTGCCAGCAGTCCCCGGGACTACTACGAGCAGTACTTC	CASSPRDYYEQYF	TRBD2	TRBV6-2/TRBV6-3	TRBJ2-7	few
TGTGCCAGCTCCGCACAATGGCCAACTCCTAACTATGGCTACACCTTC	CASSAQWPTPNYGYTF	-	TRBV18	TRBJ1-2	many
TGTGCCAGCAGCCAGGGGATTCCCCCGAGGGAGGAGACCCAGTACTTC	CASSQGIPPREETQYF	-	TRBV4-2	TRBJ2-5	-
TGTGCCTGGGATAGGCTAGCGGAGGAGACCCAGTACTTC	CAWDRLAEETQYF	TRBD2	TRBV30	TRBJ2-5	many
TGTGCCAGCAGTGAAACAGGGGGTTACACTGAAGCTTTCTTT	CASSETGGYTEAFF	TRBD1	TRBV2	TRBJ1-1	many
TGTGCCAACAGCCAAGTCGGCACGGCTCAAGAGACCCAGTACTTC	CANSQVGTAQETQYF	-	TRBV4-2	TRBJ2-5	-
TGTGCCAGCAGTATAACTGGACTAGCGGGCACAGATACGCAGTATTTT	CASSITGLAGTDTQYF	TRBD2	TRBV6-4	TRBJ2-3	few
TGTGCCAGCAGTTCACAGGGGGCGCATCAAGAGACCCAGTACTTC	CASSSQGAHQETQYF	TRBD1	TRBV7-9	TRBJ2-5	once
TGTGCCAGCAGCCTGAGCTCGGGAGTGTACAATGAGCAGTTCTTC	CASSLSSGVYNEQFF	-	TRBV7-8	TRBJ2-1	many
TGCAGTGCAACAGGGCACGAGCAGTACTTC	CSATGHEQYF	-	TRBV20-1	TRBJ2-7	many
TGTGCCAGCAGTTACTCGAAAGGCCTCAGACTAGCGGGAGGGCCCCGACCAGATACGCAGTATTTT	CASSYSKGLRLAGGPRPDTQYF	TRBD2	TRBV6-2/TRBV6-3	TRBJ2-3	many
TGCAGTGCAATAGATGGTCGGCAGGGTTCCTACGAGCAGTACTTC	CSAIDGRQGSYEQYF	-	TRBV20-1	TRBJ2-7	-
TGTGCCAGCAGTTTACTCTCGAACACCGGGGAGCTGTTTTTT	CASSLLSNTGELFF	-	TRBV28	TRBJ2-2	medium-sized
TGTGCCAGCAGCCTAAGTGGGTTAGCTTACAATGAGCAGTTCTTC	CASSLSGLAYNEQFF	-	TRBV3-1	TRBJ2-1	many
TGTGCCAGCAGCTTATATGAGGCAGATACGCAGTATTTT	CASSLYEADTQYF	-	TRBV7-2	TRBJ2-3	few
TGCAGTGCTGACCCTCGGACAGGGCGGAATGAGCAGTTCTTC	CSADPRTGRNEQFF	TRBD1	TRBV20-1	TRBJ2-1	many
TGTGCCAGCAGCCACAGGGACAGAAGCACAGATACGCAGTATTTT	CASSHRDRSTDTQYF	TRBD1	TRBV7-2	TRBJ2-3	few
TGTGCCAGCACACCAGCGGGGTTTACCGGGGAGCTGTTTTTT	CASTPAGFTGELFF	TRBD2	TRBV27	TRBJ2-2	few
TGTGCCAGCAGCCCCGACCCGGGACAGAAGAATGAAAAACTGTTTTTT	CASSPDPGQKNEKLFF	TRBD1	TRBV27	TRBJ1-4	many
TGTGCCAGCAGCTTAGTAGGCCCCAACACTGAAGCTTTCTTT	CASSLVGPNTEAFF	-	TRBV7-9	TRBJ1-1	many
TGCGCCAGCAGCATGACTAGCGGGAGATCCTACGAGCAGTACTTC	CASSMTSGRSYEQYF	TRBD2	TRBV5-1	TRBJ2-7	-
TGTGCCAGCAGCCAAGGGCGAAGGAGCACCGGGGAGCTGTTTTTT	CASSQGRRSTGELFF	-	TRBV14	TRBJ2-2	few
TGTGCCAGCAGCGTAGATAGCGGGAGTATCACAGATACGCAGTATTTT	CASSVDSGSITDTQYF	TRBD2	TRBV9	TRBJ2-3	few
TGCAGTGTTCGTGGATTTTCGGACGAGCAGTACTTC	CSVRGFSDEQYF	-	TRBV20-1	TRBJ2-7	few
TGCAGTGCTAGACGGCTGGATAATTCACCCCTCCACTTT	CSARRLDNSPLHF	-	TRBV20-1	TRBJ1-6	few
TGTGCCTGGAGCGTCGGGACGGGTACGCAGTATTTT	CAWSVGTGTQYF	-	TRBV30	TRBJ2-3	-
TGTGCCATCAGTGAGTCAGGATTAACAGGGTCTGAGCAGTTCTTC	CAISESGLTGSEQFF	-	TRBV10-3	TRBJ2-1	many
TGTGCCAGCAGCAAGAGCGGGAGTCTCTACGAGCAGTACTTC	CASSKSGSLYEQYF	TRBD2	TRBV11-3	TRBJ2-7	-
TGCAGTGCGACCGGGACTAGCGGTTTCCATGTCCTCAACGAGCAGTACTTC	CSATGTSGFHVLNEQYF	TRBD2	TRBV20-1	TRBJ2-7	few
TGTGCCAGCAGCTTAAGAGAAGATAATGAAAAACTGTTTTTT	CASSLREDNEKLFF	-	TRBV7-8	TRBJ1-4	-
TGTGCCAGCAGTGACAGGGGCGCGCTTCTGAACACTGAAGCTTTCTTT	CASSDRGALLNTEAFF	-	TRBV25-1	TRBJ1-1	few
TGTGCCAGCAGTTTTTTAGGGACGGGAGGCTACACCTTC	CASSFLGTGGYTF	-	TRBV27	TRBJ1-2	-
TGTGCCAGCAGTATCCCTTTTGGAGCACGCGAGCAGTACTTC	CASSIPFGAREQYF	-	TRBV28	TRBJ2-7	many
TGTGCCAGCAGGAGGTCAGGAGGGTCGTATGGCTACACCTTC	CASRRSGGSYGYTF	-	TRBV12-3/TRBV12-4	TRBJ1-2	many
TGTGCCAGCAGCCACCGACAGTACTATGGCTACACCTTC	CASSHRQYYGYTF	-	TRBV3-1	TRBJ1-2	many
TGCAGTGCTAGTCCAGGGAGTGGAAACACCATATATTTT	CSASPGSGNTIYF	-	TRBV20-1	TRBJ1-3	many
TGTGCCACCAGTGAGGGCAGTATTAAAAATGAGCAGTTCTTC	CATSEGSIKNEQFF	-	TRBV24-1	TRBJ2-1	many
TGCAGTGCTGGGTTGGGGGCCAGTTTCCAAGAGACCCAGTACTTC	CSAGLGASFQETQYF	-	TRBV20-1	TRBJ2-5	many
TGCAGTGCTAGGGGGTGGGACAGGGGGGAGAACACTGAAGCTTTCTTT	CSARGWDRGENTEAFF	TRBD1	TRBV20-1	TRBJ1-1	few
TGTGCCAGCAGCCCGGGACTAGCGGGAGCTCTTGAGACCCAGTACTTC	CASSPGLAGALETQYF	TRBD2	TRBV7-2	TRBJ2-5	many
TGTGCCAGCAGTTTCCAGGAGGCGTTGACTGAAGCTTTCTTT	CASSFQEALTEAFF	-	TRBV6-5	TRBJ1-1	-
TGCGCCAGCAGCCACCGACTAGCGGAGTTTTACAATGAGCAGCTCTTC	CASSHRLAEFYNEQLF	TRBD2	TRBV4-1	TRBJ2-1	-
TGTGCCAGCAGCTTGAGTACAGGGGGCGTTACGAACACCGGGGAGCTGTTTTTT	CASSLSTGGVTNTGELFF	TRBD1	TRBV11-2	TRBJ2-2	-
TGTGCCACTCTAGGGACTAGCGGGAGAAACCCCTACAATGAGCAGTTCTTC	CATLGTSGRNPYNEQFF	TRBD2	TRBV2	TRBJ2-1	-
TGTGCCAGCAGCCAAGCTAGCGGGAGGCGCGAGCAGTACTTC	CASSQASGRREQYF	TRBD2	TRBV3-1	TRBJ2-7	many
TGTGCCAGCGGGGATGACAGGTTTGGAGAGGCCCAGTACTTC	CASGDDRFGEAQYF	-	TRBV2	TRBJ2-5	-
TGTGCTAGCAGCTTCGCGGCGGGACATAGCACAGATACGCAGTATTTT	CASSFAAGHSTDTQYF	-	TRBV7-7	TRBJ2-3	many
TGTGCCAGCAGTGAAGAAAGTCTTGGACCATGGACAGATACGCAGTATTTT	CASSEESLGPWTDTQYF	-	TRBV6-1	TRBJ2-3	-
TGTGCCAGCAGCTATTTACAGGGTGGGGAGCTGTTTTTT	CASSYLQGGELFF	-	TRBV7-2	TRBJ2-2	many
TGTGCCAGCCTCGGTCTGGGAGCCTACGAGCAGTACTTC	CASLGLGAYEQYF	-	TRBV7-9	TRBJ2-7	many
TGTGCTAGCAGCTTAGCGCATAGGGATACGCAGTATTTT	CASSLAHRDTQYF	-	TRBV7-7	TRBJ2-3	-
TGTGCCAGCAGCCACACAGGGTATTATAACAATGAGCAGTTCTTC	CASSHTGYYNNEQFF	-	TRBV3-1	TRBJ2-1	many
TGCAGTGCTGCTAAGGGACAGGCTAGCAATCAGCCCCAGCATTTT	CSAAKGQASNQPQHF	TRBD1	TRBV20-1	TRBJ1-5	-
TGTGCCAGCAGTGTACTAGCGGGAGATTCCCACGAGCAGTACTTC	CASSVLAGDSHEQYF	TRBD2	TRBV2	TRBJ2-7	many
TGTGCCAGCAGCTTAGATCAGGGAAACTATGGCTACACCTTC	CASSLDQGNYGYTF	-	TRBV11-2	TRBJ1-2	once
TGTGCCAGCAGTCCCGGGACAGGGGCGAGGTACAATGAGCAGTTCTTC	CASSPGTGARYNEQFF	TRBD1	TRBV27	TRBJ2-1	many
TGTGCCAGCAGTCCTAACTCCGGCAGGGGAGCAGATACGCAGTATTTT	CASSPNSGRGADTQYF	-	TRBV28	TRBJ2-3	many
TGCGCCAGCAGCGCTGGGGGGGGAACAGATACGCAGTATTTT	CASSAGGGTDTQYF	TRBD2	TRBV5-1	TRBJ2-3	few
TGTGCCAGCGGACCTAGCGGGAGGAGCCAGACCCAGTACTTC	CASGPSGRSQTQYF	TRBD2	TRBV9	TRBJ2-5	-
TGTGCCAACAGTATCGCCCCCGGAAACATTCAGCACTTC	CANSIAPGNIQHF	-	TRBV12-3/TRBV12-4	TRBJ2-4	once